This TCR beta chain was captured by sequencing in a study of blood T cell repertoires in COVID-19. Across the whole study: Sites across the United States, Italy and Spain contributed samples from acute and convalescent COVID-19. From T cells, B-cell-depleted T cells, or PBMCs came the material, which was cDNA or gDNA.

Germline V gene data show CDR1 as MDHEN and CDR2 as SYDVKM. The CDR3 extends over 14 amino acids. Losses at the gene ends were 3 bases for V and 4 bases for J; bases not matched to a gene: 3. As handled by the study authors: The authors estimated nucleated cell counts from reference gene primer amplification. Sequenced by immunoSEQ multiplex PCR; TCRdb stores in-frame clones only, minus some. That table gives V, J and clone size, and the DNA gave D and trimming. Of about 190,000 clones in the sample, nearly 90% were seen once. This clonotype was obtained from a man aged 50 to 60 with acute or convalescent COVID-19. The rearrangement links TRBV28 to TRBJ1-2; 9 bases agree with TRBD1. Sample: peripheral blood. CDR3 in DNA: TGTGCCAGCAGTTTGGGACAGGGCTCCTATGGCTACACCTTC. As protein: CASSLGQGSYGYTF.